Below are 30 T cell receptor beta chains sequenced from a single sample in a study of neurological immune-mediated disorders. Described time point: longitudinal time-point 3. TCRdb redid the calling of the 5' RACE reads with MiXCR, one entry per CDR3 protein. The profile covers some 43,000 distinct CDR3 sequences, with more than 9.5% appearing a single time and 9% taken by the ten largest. Sample: PBMCs. The receptors were gathered from a male donor with HTLV-1-associated myelopathy (HAM/TSP).

This clonotype has a count of ten or more. The rearrangement links TRBV14 to TRBJ1-1, with 7 bases fitting TRBD1. The CDR3 runs to 16 residues. Germline CDR1 and CDR2: SGHDN and FVKESK. V shed 2 bases, J shed 0 bases, and the junction held 6 bases outside the gene matches. The DNA of the CDR3 is TGTGCCAGCAGCCAAAAGGGACAGCTAATGAACACTGAAGCTTTCTTT. Amino acids: CASSQKGQLMNTEAFF.

The sample holds many counts of this clonotype. This rearrangement joins TRBV9 to TRBJ2-2; TRBD2 aligns across 7 bases. Germline-derived CDR1 and CDR2 are SGDLS and YYNGEE. The trim removed 2 bases at V and 0 bases at J, leaving 7 bases unmatched. This CDR3 has 17 amino acids. For the CDR3, the DNA is TGTGCCAGCAGCGTCAGTCGGGGGGAAACGAACACCGGGGAGCTGTTTTTT. It specifies CASSVSRGETNTGELFF. Full variable domain (missing parts from reference TRBV9 and TRBJ2-2): DSGVTQTPKHLITATGQRVTLRCSPRSGDLSVYWYQQSLDQGLQFLIQYYNGEERAKGNILERFSAQQFPDLHSELNLSSLELGDSALYFCASSVSRGETNTGELFFGEGSRLTVL.

Of note for this clonotype: A read error is possible here, since a much larger clone lies one base away. This sequence joins TRBV28 and TRBJ2-7, with a weak D call TRBD1 (6 bases). CDR1 and CDR2 (germline): MDHEN, SYDVKM. This CDR3 is 13 amino acids long. With 9 bases removed from V and 1 base from J, the gap between germline ends came to 13 bases. CDR3 in amino acids: CASGTQASYEQYV. The CDR3 DNA reads TGTGCCAGTGGGACACAAGCTTCCTACGAGCAGTACGTC.

As concerns this clonotype: The junction shows a germline mismatch at one end, possibly a read error. This chain joins TRBV30 and TRBJ2-7; 9 nucleotides agree with TRBD2. The CDR3 has 15 residues. Germline CDR1 GTSNPN, CDR2 SVGIG (reference sequence). The CDR3: CAWSVRAGGLYEKYF. The CDR3 DNA reads as TGTGCCTGGAGTGTACGAGCGGGGGGCCTCTACGAGAAGTACTTC.

There are many counts of this clonotype. CDR3 DNA sequence: TGTGCCAGCAGCTTAGGTCCAGGGAGCACTGAAGCTTTCTTT. Translated: CASSLGPGSTEAFF. This chain connects TRBV7-2 to TRBJ1-1, with a tentative D call TRBD1 (5 bases). The CDR3 loop spans 14 amino acids. Trimming left V 1 base short and J 4 bases short, with 10 bases between. From germline, CDR1 is SGHTA and CDR2 FQGNSA.

This clonotype was seen many times. The chain recombines TRBV20-1 with TRBJ2-7; TRBD2 is a possible D gene (6 bases). Trimming cost V 0 bases and J 0 bases, with 12 bases left between them. Germline V gives CDR1 DFQATT, CDR2 SNEGSKA (reference sequence). The CDR3 covers 15 residues. The CDR3 DNA reads TGCAGTGCTAGAGAGGGAGGACCGAGCTCCTACGAGCAGTACTTC. Encoded protein: CSAREGGPSSYEQYF.

This clonotype was picked up many times. The chain joins TRBV7-2 to TRBJ1-2; TRBD1 matches at 11 bases. Germline trimming cut 2 bases from V and 7 bases from J; bases unmatched to any gene: 9. The germline V gene encodes CDR1 SGHTA and CDR2 FQGNSA. This CDR3 has 16 amino acids. Written as DNA, the CDR3 is TGTGCCAGCAGCTTAAGCGGGACAGGGGGTGGGGGTGGCTACACCTTC. This translates into CASSLSGTGGGGGYTF.

This clonotype has a count of ten or more. The CDR3, as DNA: TGCGCCAGCAGCGGGCAGGGATCTAACTATGGCTACACCTTC. Translating gives CASSGQGSNYGYTF. The rearrangement links TRBV5-1 to TRBJ1-2, with D possibly matching TRBD1 (5 bases). Trimming shortened V by 4 bases and J by 0 bases, and 10 bases separated the two germline ends. Germline CDR1 reads SGHRS; CDR2 reads YFSETQ. This CDR3 has 14 amino acids.

This clonotype showed up many times. This chain uses TRBV25-1 with TRBJ2-1; a possible D gene is TRBD2 (5 bases). Germline CDR1 MGHDK, CDR2 SYGVNS. The ends were cut back, 4 bases at V and 4 bases at J, with 20 bases in the middle. The CDR3 has 17 amino acids. This CDR3 is CASSVSSWTSRYNEQFF. The DNA for the CDR3 is TGTGCCAGCAGTGTATCATCTTGGACTTCACGTTACAATGAGCAGTTCTTC.

This clonotype has at least ten counts. The rearrangement joins TRBV2 to TRBJ1-6; 9 nucleotides align to TRBD1. Trimming cost V 6 bases and J 9 bases; bases outside gene matches: 9. The germline V gene encodes CDR1 SNHLY and CDR2 FYNNEI. The length of the CDR3 is 15 residues. CDR3 nucleotides: TGTGCCAGCAGCCAACAGGGGGCCCGGGGTTCACCCCTCCACTTT. Encoded protein: CASSQQGARGSPLHF.

This clonotype has more than one count but fewer than ten. This sequence joins TRBV12-3 or TRBV12-4 and TRBJ1-6; 9 nucleotides agree with TRBD1. Trimming cost V 5 bases and J 9 bases; bases outside gene matches: 2. The CDR3 sequence is 13 residues long. The CDR3 reads CASSKGQGSPLHF. In DNA form, the CDR3 reads TGTGCCAGCAGTAAGGGACAGGGTTCACCCCTCCACTTT.

This clonotype was seen ten or more times. V and J are TRBV5-1 and TRBJ2-3; D ambiguous. V gave up 1 base and J gave up 0 bases, with 9 bases separating them. Germline values: CDR1 SGHRS, CDR2 YFSETQ. The CDR3 spans 15 residues. The CDR3 reads CASSLYMGSTDTQYF. The DNA of the CDR3 is TGCGCCAGCAGCTTGTATATGGGAAGCACAGATACGCAGTATTTT. The entire variable domain, with the rest obtained from reference TRBV5-1 and TRBJ2-3, is as follows: KAGVTQTPRYLIKTRGQQVTLSCSPISGHRSVSWYQQTPGQGLQFLFEYFSETQRNKGNFPGRFSGRQFSNSRSEMNVSTLELGDSALYLCASSLYMGSTDTQYFGPGTRLTVL.

In its sample, this clonotype was seen many times. The rearrangement uses TRBV28 and TRBJ2-3; 9 bases match TRBD2. The CDR3 is 15 amino acids. V shed 7 bases, J shed 4 bases, and the junction held 9 bases outside the gene matches. From germline, CDR1 is MDHEN and CDR2 SYDVKM. The CDR3 is CASIFGGGAADTQYF. The DNA of the CDR3 is TGTGCCAGCATTTTCGGCGGGGGGGCAGCAGATACGCAGTATTTT.

The sample holds many counts of this clonotype. This chain connects TRBV29-1 to TRBJ1-4, with D unclear. Trimming took off 7 bases at V and 5 bases at J, with 5 bases between the two ends. The CDR3 contains 10 residues. Germline V gives CDR1 SQVTM, CDR2 ANQGSEA. CDR3 nucleotide sequence: TGCAGCGCCCGAAATGAAAAACTGTTTTTT. Protein: CSARNEKLFF.

This clonotype was observed a handful of times. This sequence joins TRBV6-6 and TRBJ1-1; D is undetermined. The V gene lost 2 bases and the J gene lost 5 bases, with 12 bases spanning the gap. Germline V gene data show CDR1 as MNHNY and CDR2 as SVGAGI (reference sequence). The CDR3 loop spans 14 amino acids. In DNA, the CDR3 is TGTGCCAGCAGTTACAAAGGTGCGGTTACTGAAGCTTTCTTT. Its translation: CASSYKGAVTEAFF.

This clonotype was counted many times. This sequence joins TRBV5-1 and TRBJ2-2, with TRBD2 identical over 7 bases. The germline CDR1 and CDR2 sequences are SGHRS and YFSETQ. V shed 0 bases and J 0 bases; nucleotides not matched to a gene: 5. This CDR3 has 17 residues. CDR3 coding DNA: TGCGCCAGCAGCTTGGATGGGAGGGCGACGAACACCGGGGAGCTGTTTTTT. Amino acids: CASSLDGRATNTGELFF.

This clonotype was detected only a few times. The rearrangement links TRBV5-1 to TRBJ1-1, with D perhaps matching TRBD1 (5 bases). Germline values: CDR1 SGHRS, CDR2 YFSETQ. The V gene lost 0 bases and the J gene lost 1 base, with 7 bases spanning the gap. This CDR3 region has 14 residues. The CDR3 DNA sequence: TGCGCCAGCAGCTTGGACGGGACGAACACTGAAGCTTTCTTT. Protein product: CASSLDGTNTEAFF.

This clonotype has a count of ten or more. This chain connects TRBV5-1 to TRBJ2-5; no definite D call. CDR1 is SGHRS, CDR2 YFSETQ, per germline. The CDR3 loop spans 13 amino acids. V shed 0 bases and J shed 5 bases, with 8 bases lying between them. CDR3 region: CASSLAGGETQYF. CDR3 bases: TGCGCCAGCAGCTTGGCCGGTGGGGAGACCCAGTACTTC.

At least ten counts were recorded for this clonotype. The CDR3 sequence is CASKTGVGTQYF. The DNA of the CDR3 is TGTGCCAGCAAGACAGGTGTGGGGACCCAGTACTTC. This chain uses TRBV6-5 with TRBJ2-5, with a possible D match to TRBD1 (6 bases). CDR3 length: 12 residues. Germline V CDR1 and CDR2: MNHEY, SVGAGI. Between the trimmed V and J ends, which lost 7 bases and 7 bases, there was a span of 13 bases.

This clonotype was found many times. CDR3 protein: CASSQELVGRIGENIQYF. Written as DNA, the CDR3 is TGCGCCAGCAGCCAAGAACTAGTTGGCAGGATTGGCGAAAACATTCAGTACTTC. This sequence joins TRBV4-3 and TRBJ2-4, with a possible D match to TRBD2 (5 bases). CDR3 length equals 18 residues. V gave up 0 bases and J gave up 5 bases, with 20 bases separating them. Germline CDR1 LGHNA, CDR2 YSLEER.

This clonotype occurred many times. The CDR3 loop is CASSSEGGYTF. CDR3 DNA: TGCGCCAGCAGCTCAGAAGGGGGCTACACCTTC. This chain connects TRBV5-1 to TRBJ1-2, with D unclear. Germline V CDR1 and CDR2: SGHRS, YFSETQ. V was cut by 3 bases and J by 8 bases, with 8 bases left in between. The CDR3 has 11 amino acids. The full variable domain, completed using reference TRBV5-1 and TRBJ1-2, is KAGVTQTPRYLIKTRGQQVTLSCSPISGHRSVSWYQQTPGQGLQFLFEYFSETQRNKGNFPGRFSGRQFSNSRSEMNVSTLELGDSALYLCASSSEGGYTFGSGTRLTVV.

The genes are TRBV5-1 and TRBJ2-3; 8 bases match TRBD2. The germline gives CDR1 SGHRS, CDR2 YFSETQ. The CDR3 sequence is 15 residues long. Trimming at V came to 0 bases and at J to 5 bases, leaving 5 bases not matched to a gene. The CDR3: CASSLGSGVGDTQYF. DNA for the CDR3: TGCGCCAGCAGCTTGGGTAGCGGGGTTGGAGATACGCAGTATTTT.

This clonotype was found many times. The rearrangement links TRBV20-1 to TRBJ2-1; no definite D call. The ends were cut back, 6 bases at V and 0 bases at J, with 15 bases in the middle. Germline CDR1 DFQATT, CDR2 SNEGSKA (reference sequence). The CDR3 loop spans 15 amino acids. CDR3 region: CSASWLVRSYNEQFF. In nucleotides, the CDR3 is TGCAGTGCCTCTTGGTTAGTCCGCTCCTACAATGAGCAGTTCTTC.

CDR3 residues: CASSPRDSTETQYF. As DNA, the CDR3 is TGTGCCAGCTCACCTCGAGACTCGACAGAGACCCAGTACTTC. This chain joins TRBV18 and TRBJ2-5; D uncertain. Germline V gene data show CDR1 as KGHSH and CDR2 as LQKENI. The CDR3 spans 14 residues. Trimming removed 3 bases at V and 4 bases at J, with 12 bases between.

This clonotype was found many times. V is TRBV12-3 or TRBV12-4 and J is TRBJ1-2; 7 positions agree with TRBD1. The CDR3 covers 11 residues. J lost 13 bases, V lost 5 bases, and 7 bases had no gene match. This CDR3 reads CASSSGQAGTF. CDR3 nucleotide sequence: TGTGCCAGCAGTAGCGGACAGGCGGGCACCTTC.

This clonotype showed up many times. The chain has TRBV6-1 and TRBJ1-4; D remains unclear. This CDR3 is built from 14 residues. Germline CDR1 is MNHNS and CDR2 is SASEGT. V lost 6 bases and J 5 bases, leaving 13 bases between the germline ends. CDR3 residues: CASRRRELNEKLFF. For the CDR3, the DNA is TGTGCCAGCAGGCGGAGAGAGCTGAATGAAAAACTGTTTTTT.

This clonotype was seen repeatedly, ten times or more. J is TRBJ2-5 and V is TRBV24-1, with 7 bases fitting TRBD2. Per germline, CDR1 KGHDR and CDR2 SFDVKD. The V gene end was trimmed by 3 bases and the J gene end by 1 base; junction bases not matched to a gene: 1. This CDR3 has 14 amino acids. The CDR3 reads CATSDGGGQETQYF. DNA for the CDR3: TGTGCCACCAGTGATGGCGGGGGCCAAGAGACCCAGTACTTC.

This clonotype was picked up many times. The chain has TRBV5-1 and TRBJ1-3; D not certain. The germline V and J ends were trimmed by 2 bases and 4 bases, with 7 bases remaining between them. This CDR3 contains 13 residues. The V gene's germline CDR1 is SGHRS and CDR2 YFSETQ. CDR3: CASSLSPGNTIYF. The CDR3 coding sequence is TGCGCCAGCAGCTTATCGCCCGGAAACACCATATATTTT.

This clonotype was counted many times. The chain uses TRBV3-1 and TRBJ1-1; 7 bases are shared with TRBD1. CDR3 size: 16 residues. V shed 0 bases and J 2 bases; nucleotides not matched to a gene: 6. CDR1 LGHDT and CDR2 YNNKEL come from the germline V gene (reference sequence). DNA for the CDR3: TGTGCCAGCAGCCAAGATCGGGGGACAGTTAACACTGAAGCTTTCTTT. Translating it yields CASSQDRGTVNTEAFF.

This clonotype was observed at least ten times. The chain recombines TRBV29-1 with TRBJ2-5; D is undetermined. Trimming cost V 7 bases and J 5 bases, with 8 bases left between them. CDR1 SQVTM and CDR2 ANQGSEA come from the germline V gene. This CDR3 has 10 residues. CDR3 amino acids: CSAQAETQYF. Written as DNA, the CDR3 is TGCAGCGCCCAGGCGGAGACCCAGTACTTC. Full variable domain (rest looked up from reference TRBV29-1 and TRBJ2-5): SAVISQKPSRDICQRGTSLTIQCQVDSQVTMMFWYRQQPGQSLTLIATANQGSEATYESGFVIDKFPISRPNLTFSTLTVSNMSPEDSSIYLCSAQAETQYFGPGTRLLVL.